This TCR beta chain was profiled in a study of T cell clonality in common variable immunodeficiency. Study outcomes and limitations: T cell subpopulation sequencing would be needed to explain CVID clonality. In common variable immunodeficiency, TCR beta chains reportedly carried fewer deletions and N-nucleotide insertions.

Germline CDR1 is SGHTA and CDR2 is FQGTGA. This CDR3 has 12 residues. With 5 bases clipped from V and 6 bases from J, the junction kept 2 bases outside the gene matches. The method was immunoSEQ multiplex PCR; TCRdb's version includes in-frame clones alone and lacks a portion of them. This sample carries 30,000 to 40,000 clones and no singletons, and less than 8% goes to the top ten. This clone was counted ten times or more. Its matching antigen is unknown. The read terminates 3 residues ahead of where the CDR3 ends, so the germline J gene completes it. Patients and controls were mostly of Caucasian heritage. Replacement immunoglobulin had been given to every CVID subject for at least one year. Heparinized whole blood, roughly 4.5 to 8 ml, came from each donor.

Sequenced sample: peripheral blood mononuclear cells. The sequence came from a human donor with common variable immunodeficiency. This chain links TRBV7-3 with TRBJ2-7; 9 nucleotides match TRBD1. The covered CDR3 bases are TGTGCCAGCAGCCCGACAGGGGGCGAG. It encodes CASSPTGGE. In full, the CDR3 reads CASSPTGGEQYF.